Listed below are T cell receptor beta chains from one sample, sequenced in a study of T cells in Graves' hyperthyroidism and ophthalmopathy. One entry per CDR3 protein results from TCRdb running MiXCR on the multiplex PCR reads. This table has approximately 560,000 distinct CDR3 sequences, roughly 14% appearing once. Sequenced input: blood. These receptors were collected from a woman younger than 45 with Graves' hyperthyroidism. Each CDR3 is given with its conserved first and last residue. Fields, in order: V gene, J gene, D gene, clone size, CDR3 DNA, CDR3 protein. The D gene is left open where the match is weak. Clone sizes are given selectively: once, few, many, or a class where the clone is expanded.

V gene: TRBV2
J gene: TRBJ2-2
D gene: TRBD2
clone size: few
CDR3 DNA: TGTGCCAGCAGCCAGACTAGCCGTTCAGCGGGGGAGCTGTTTTTT
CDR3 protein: CASSQTSRSAGELFF

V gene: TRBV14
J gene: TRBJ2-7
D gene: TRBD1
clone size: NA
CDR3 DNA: TGTGCCAGCAGCCAAGGACAGGGGGCATCCTACGAGCAGTACTTC
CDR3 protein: CASSQGQGASYEQYF

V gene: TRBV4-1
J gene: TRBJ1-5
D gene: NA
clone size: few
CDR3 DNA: TGCGCCAGCAGCCAAGCGGGGAGCCAGCCCCAGCATTTT
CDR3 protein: CASSQAGSQPQHF

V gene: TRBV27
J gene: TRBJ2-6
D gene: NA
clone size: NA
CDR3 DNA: TGTGCCAGCAGTTTATTTTCTCGGTTAGCGTGGACTTACTCCTCTGGGGCCAACGTCCTGACTTTC
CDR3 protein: CASSLFSRLAWTYSSGANVLTF

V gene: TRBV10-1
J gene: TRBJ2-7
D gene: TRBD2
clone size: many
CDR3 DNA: TGCGCCAGCAGTGAGTCGAGGACTAGCAGACACTACGAGCAGTACTTC
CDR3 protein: CASSESRTSRHYEQYF

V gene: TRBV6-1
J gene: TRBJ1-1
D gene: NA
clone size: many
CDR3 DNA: TGTGCCAGCAGTCGACAGCTTCTCACTGAAGCTTTCTTT
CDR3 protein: CASSRQLLTEAFF

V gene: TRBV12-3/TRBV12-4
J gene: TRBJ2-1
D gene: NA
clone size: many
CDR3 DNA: TGTGCCAGCAGTCCCGCCGGGACATCTATATACAATGAGCAGTTCTTC
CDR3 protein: CASSPAGTSIYNEQFF

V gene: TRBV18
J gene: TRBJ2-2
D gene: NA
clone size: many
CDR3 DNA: TGTGCCAGCTCACCAACAGGGCCCGGGGAGCTGTTTTTT
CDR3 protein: CASSPTGPGELFF

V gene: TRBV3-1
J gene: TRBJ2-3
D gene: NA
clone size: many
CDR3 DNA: TGTGCCAGCAGCCCTCACAGCACAGATACGCAGTATTTT
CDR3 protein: CASSPHSTDTQYF

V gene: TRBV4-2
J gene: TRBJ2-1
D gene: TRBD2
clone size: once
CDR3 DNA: TGTGCCAGCAGCCAAGTCCCCGGGCGACTAGCGGGACGTAATGAGCAGTTCTTC
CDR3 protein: CASSQVPGRLAGRNEQFF

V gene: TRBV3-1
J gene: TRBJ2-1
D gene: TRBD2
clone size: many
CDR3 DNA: TGTGCCAGCAGCCAAACGCGGGAGGGTGAGCAGTTCTTC
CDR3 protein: CASSQTREGEQFF

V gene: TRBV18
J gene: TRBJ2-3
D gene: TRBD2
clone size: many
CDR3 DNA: TGTGCCAGCTCACCTGGACTAGCCGTTAGCACAGATACGCAGTATTTT
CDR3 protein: CASSPGLAVSTDTQYF

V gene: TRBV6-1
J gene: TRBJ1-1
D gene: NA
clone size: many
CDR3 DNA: TGTGCCAGCAGTTGGAACAGGGAAGCGAACACTGAAGCTTTCTTT
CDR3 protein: CASSWNREANTEAFF

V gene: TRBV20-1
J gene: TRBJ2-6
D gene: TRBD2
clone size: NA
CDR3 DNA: TGCAGTGCTAGAGTGGTTGCGGGAGCGGGAATCTCTGGGGCCAACGTCCTGACTTTC
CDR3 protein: CSARVVAGAGISGANVLTF

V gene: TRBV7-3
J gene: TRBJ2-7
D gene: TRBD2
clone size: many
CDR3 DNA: TGTGCCAGCAGCTTAAATGCGGGAGCTGAGCAGTACTTC
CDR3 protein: CASSLNAGAEQYF

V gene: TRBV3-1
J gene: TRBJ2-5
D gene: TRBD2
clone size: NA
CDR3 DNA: TGTGCCAGCAGCCAAGAGCGACTAGCGGGAGAAGAGACCCAGTACTTC
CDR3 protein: CASSQERLAGEETQYF

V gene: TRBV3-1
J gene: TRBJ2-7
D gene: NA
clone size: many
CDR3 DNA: TGTGCCAGCAGCCAAGTAGTTAACGAGCAGTACTTC
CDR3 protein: CASSQVVNEQYF

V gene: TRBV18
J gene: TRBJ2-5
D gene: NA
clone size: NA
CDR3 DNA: TGTGCCAGCTCACCGGTTTTTGGAGAGGCCCAGTACTTC
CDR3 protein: CASSPVFGEAQYF

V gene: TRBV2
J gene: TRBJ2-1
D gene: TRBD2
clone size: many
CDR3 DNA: TGTGCCAGCAGAGGACTAGCTTCCGTTGTGCAGTTCTTC
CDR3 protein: CASRGLASVVQFF

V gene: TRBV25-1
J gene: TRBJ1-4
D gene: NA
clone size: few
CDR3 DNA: TGTGCCACCGGGTTCCGTTGGGGCGAAGCAACTAATGAAAAACTGTTTTTT
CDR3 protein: CATGFRWGEATNEKLFF

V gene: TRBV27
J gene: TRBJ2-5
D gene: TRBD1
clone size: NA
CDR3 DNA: TGTGCCAGCAGTCCGGACAGGAACGTGGAGACCCAGTACTTC
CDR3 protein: CASSPDRNVETQYF

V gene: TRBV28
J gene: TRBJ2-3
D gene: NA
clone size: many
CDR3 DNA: TGTGCCAGCAGTTTAAACCTAGTTGGTACAGATACGCAGTATTTT
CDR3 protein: CASSLNLVGTDTQYF

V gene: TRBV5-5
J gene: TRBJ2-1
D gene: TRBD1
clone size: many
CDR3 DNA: TGTGCCAGCAGCTTGGGGGGACAGGGATACAATGAGCAGTTCTTC
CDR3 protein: CASSLGGQGYNEQFF

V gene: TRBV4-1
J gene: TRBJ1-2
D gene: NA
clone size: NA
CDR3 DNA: TGCGCCAGCAGTCACCTGGGGAGGGGCGATTATGGCTACACCTTC
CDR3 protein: CASSHLGRGDYGYTF

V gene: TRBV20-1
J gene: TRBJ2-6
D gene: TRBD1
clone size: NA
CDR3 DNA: TGCAGTGCTAACAAGGGACAGGGGGGTTTCTCTGGGGCCAACGTCCTGACTTTC
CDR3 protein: CSANKGQGGFSGANVLTF

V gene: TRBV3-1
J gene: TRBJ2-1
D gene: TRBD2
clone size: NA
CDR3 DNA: TGTGCCAGCAGCCAAGATCGCCTAGCGGCGATTTACAATGAGCAGTTCTTC
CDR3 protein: CASSQDRLAAIYNEQFF

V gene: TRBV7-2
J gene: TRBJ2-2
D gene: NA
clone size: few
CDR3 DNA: TGTGCCAGCAGCTTAGTTCAGTTGAGTTACACCGGGGAGCTGTTTTTT
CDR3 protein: CASSLVQLSYTGELFF

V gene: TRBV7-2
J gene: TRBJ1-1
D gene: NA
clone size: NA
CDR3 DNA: TGTGCCAGCAGCTCATGGGGAGGGGGGGACACTGAAGCTTTCTTT
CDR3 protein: CASSSWGGGDTEAFF

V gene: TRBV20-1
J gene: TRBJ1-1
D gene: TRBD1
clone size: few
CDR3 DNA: TGCAGTGCTAGATCCGGGACAGGGGGCTTTAGCACTGAAGCTTTCTTT
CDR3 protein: CSARSGTGGFSTEAFF

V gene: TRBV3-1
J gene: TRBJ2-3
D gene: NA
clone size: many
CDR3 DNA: TGTGCCAGCAGCCAGCAGGCTTCCACAGATACGCAGTATTTT
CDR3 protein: CASSQQASTDTQYF

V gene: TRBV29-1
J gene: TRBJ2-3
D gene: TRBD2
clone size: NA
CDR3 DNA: TGCAGCGTTCTCCTTAGCGGGAGCCCAGATACGCAGTATTTT
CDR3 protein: CSVLLSGSPDTQYF

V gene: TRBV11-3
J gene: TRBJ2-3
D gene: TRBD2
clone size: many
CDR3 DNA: TGTGCCAGCAGCTTAGGGGATAGCGGGAGTGCAGATACGCAGTATTTT
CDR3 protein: CASSLGDSGSADTQYF

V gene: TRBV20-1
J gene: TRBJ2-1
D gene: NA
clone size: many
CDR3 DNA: TGCAGTGCTAGACTACCAAGGTCCTACAATGAGCAGTTCTTC
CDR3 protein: CSARLPRSYNEQFF

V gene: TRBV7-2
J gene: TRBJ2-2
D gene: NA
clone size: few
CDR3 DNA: TGTGCCAGCAGACAAGGAGGGGCAGGGGTGGGCGGGGAGCTGTTTTTT
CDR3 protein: CASRQGGAGVGGELFF

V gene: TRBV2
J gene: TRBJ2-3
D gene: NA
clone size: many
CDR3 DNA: TGTGCCAGCAGTGGGGGGGCCTATACAGATACGCAGTATTTT
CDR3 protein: CASSGGAYTDTQYF

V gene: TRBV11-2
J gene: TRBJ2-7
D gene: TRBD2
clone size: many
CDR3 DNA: TGTGCCAGCAGCTCTGGGACTAGCGGGTCCTACGAGCAGTACTTC
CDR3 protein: CASSSGTSGSYEQYF

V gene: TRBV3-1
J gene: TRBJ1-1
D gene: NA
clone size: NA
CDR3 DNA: TGTGCCAGCAGCCTCGAAGTGGGGGCGAACACTGAAGCTTTCTTT
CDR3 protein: CASSLEVGANTEAFF

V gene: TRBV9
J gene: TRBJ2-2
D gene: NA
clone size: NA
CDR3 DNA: TGTGCCAGCAGCGTTGGGACTTATAACACCGGGGAGCTGTTTTTT
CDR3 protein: CASSVGTYNTGELFF

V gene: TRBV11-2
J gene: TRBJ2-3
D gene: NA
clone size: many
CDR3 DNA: TGTGCCAGCAGCTTAACTCGTCCGACAGATACGCAGTATTTT
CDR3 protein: CASSLTRPTDTQYF

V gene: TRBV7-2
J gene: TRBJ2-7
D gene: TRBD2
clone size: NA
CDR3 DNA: TGTGCCAGCAGACTTACTAGCGGGGGCTACGAGCAGTACTTC
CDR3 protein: CASRLTSGGYEQYF

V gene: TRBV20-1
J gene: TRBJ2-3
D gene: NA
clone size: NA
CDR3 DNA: TGCAGTGCCCGGACCCCGTTGGATACGCAGTATTTT
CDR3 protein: CSARTPLDTQYF

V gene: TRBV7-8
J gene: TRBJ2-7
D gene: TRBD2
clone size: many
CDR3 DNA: TGTGCCAGCAGCATCTCTAGCGGGAACTACGAGCAGTACTTC
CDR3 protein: CASSISSGNYEQYF

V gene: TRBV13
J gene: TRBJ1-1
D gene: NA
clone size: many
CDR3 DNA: TGTGCCAGCAGCCCGGGACCGTACACTGAAGCTTTCTTT
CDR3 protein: CASSPGPYTEAFF

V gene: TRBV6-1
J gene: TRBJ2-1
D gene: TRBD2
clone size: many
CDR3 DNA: TGTGCCAGCAGAGGCCGGGACTACCGACTGAGCTCCTACAATGAGCAGTTCTTC
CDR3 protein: CASRGRDYRLSSYNEQFF

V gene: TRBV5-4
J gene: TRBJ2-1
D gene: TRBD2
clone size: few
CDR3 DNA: TGTGCCAGCAGCTTGGGGGGGCGTGCTAGCGGGAGTTTAAATGAGCAGTTCTTC
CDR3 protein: CASSLGGRASGSLNEQFF

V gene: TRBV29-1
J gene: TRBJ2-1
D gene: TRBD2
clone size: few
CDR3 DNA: TGCAGCGTTGAGCTAGCGGGAGTCTACAATGAGCAGTTCTTC
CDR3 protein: CSVELAGVYNEQFF

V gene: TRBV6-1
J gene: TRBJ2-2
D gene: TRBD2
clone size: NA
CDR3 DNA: TGTGCCAGCAGTGAAGCCCGCGGGGGGTTAGGGGAGCTGTTTTTT
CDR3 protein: CASSEARGGLGELFF

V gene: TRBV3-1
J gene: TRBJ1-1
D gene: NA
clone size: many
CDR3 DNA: TGTGCCAGCAGCCAAGATCTGTCGAGGACTGAAGCTTTCTTT
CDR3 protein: CASSQDLSRTEAFF

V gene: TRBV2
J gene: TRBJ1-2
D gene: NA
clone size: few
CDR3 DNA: TGTGCCAGCAGCTGGCAGCCCAAAGGTGGCTACACCTTC
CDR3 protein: CASSWQPKGGYTF

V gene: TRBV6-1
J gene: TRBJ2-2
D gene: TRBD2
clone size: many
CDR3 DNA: TGTGCCAGCAGTTTGGGACTAGCTTCTCTCGCGAACACCGGGGAGCTGTTTTTT
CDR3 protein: CASSLGLASLANTGELFF

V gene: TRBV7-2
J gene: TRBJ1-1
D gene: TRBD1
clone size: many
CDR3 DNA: TGTGCCAGCAGCTCAAGACAGGGCGGGGTGATGAACACTGAAGCTTTCTTT
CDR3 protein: CASSSRQGGVMNTEAFF

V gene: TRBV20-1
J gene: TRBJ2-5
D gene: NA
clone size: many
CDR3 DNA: TGCAGTGCTCGGACTATCCAAGAGACCCAGTACTTC
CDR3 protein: CSARTIQETQYF

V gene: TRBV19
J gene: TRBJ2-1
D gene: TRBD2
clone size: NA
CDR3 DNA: TGTGCCAGTACCACTCTAGCGGGTACCTCCTACAATGAGCAGTTCTTC
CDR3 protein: CASTTLAGTSYNEQFF